The TCR beta chain described here comes from a study of blood T cells in healthy people across ages. The study's findings and limits: Naive CD4+ cells and diversity were both higher in long-lived donors than in aged donors.

Sample-barcoded 5' priming and a J-beta primer mix drove a second PCR of roughly 6 to 12 cycles. One entry per CDR3 protein results from TCRdb running MiXCR on the 5' RACE reads. Here the sample spans 600,000 or so distinct CDR3 sequences, 40% to 55% being singletons. This clonotype was observed once. What it recognizes is unknown. After removal of 3 bases from V and 4 bases from J, the junction contained 10 bases not matched to a gene. The CDR3 loop spans 16 amino acids. Germline CDR1 KGHDR, CDR2 SFDVKD. The receptor was isolated from a man older than 75 in good health. The sample was blood. The rearrangement uses TRBV24-1 and TRBJ1-2, with 7 bases aligning to TRBD1. The CDR3: CATSDAGRGRIYGYTF. DNA of the CDR3: TGTGCCACCAGTGATGCCGGAAGGGGGCGAATCTATGGCTACACCTTC.